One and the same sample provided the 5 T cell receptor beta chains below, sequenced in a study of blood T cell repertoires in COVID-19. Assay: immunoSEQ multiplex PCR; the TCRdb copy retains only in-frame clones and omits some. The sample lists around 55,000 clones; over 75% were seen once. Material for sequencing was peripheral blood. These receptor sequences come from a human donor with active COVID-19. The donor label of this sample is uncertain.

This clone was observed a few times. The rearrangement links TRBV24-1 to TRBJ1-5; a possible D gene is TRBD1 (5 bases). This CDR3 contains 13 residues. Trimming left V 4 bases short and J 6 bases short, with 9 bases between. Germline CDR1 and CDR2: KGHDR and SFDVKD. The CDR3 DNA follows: TGTGCCACCAGTGACCGAAGGGGTCAGCCCCAGCATTTT. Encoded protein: CATSDRRGQPQHF.

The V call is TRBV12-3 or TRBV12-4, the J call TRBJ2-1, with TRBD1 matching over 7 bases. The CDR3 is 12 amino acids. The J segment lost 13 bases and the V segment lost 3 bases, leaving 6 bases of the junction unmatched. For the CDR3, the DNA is TGTGCCAGCAGTTTTGGACAAGGGGGCCAGTTCTTC. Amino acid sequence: CASSFGQGGQFF.

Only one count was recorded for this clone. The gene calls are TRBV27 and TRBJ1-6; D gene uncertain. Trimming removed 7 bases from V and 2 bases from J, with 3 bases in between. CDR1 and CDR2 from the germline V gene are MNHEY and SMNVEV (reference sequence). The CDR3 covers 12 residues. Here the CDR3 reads CASNTYNSPLHF. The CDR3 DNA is TGTGCCAGCAACACCTATAATTCACCCCTCCACTTT.

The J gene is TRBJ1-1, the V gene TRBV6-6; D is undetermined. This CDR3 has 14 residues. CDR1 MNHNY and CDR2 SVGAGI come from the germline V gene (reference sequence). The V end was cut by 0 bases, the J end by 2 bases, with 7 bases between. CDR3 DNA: TGTGCCAGCAGTTACTCAGAGGTTAACACTGAAGCTTTCTTT. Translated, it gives CASSYSEVNTEAFF.

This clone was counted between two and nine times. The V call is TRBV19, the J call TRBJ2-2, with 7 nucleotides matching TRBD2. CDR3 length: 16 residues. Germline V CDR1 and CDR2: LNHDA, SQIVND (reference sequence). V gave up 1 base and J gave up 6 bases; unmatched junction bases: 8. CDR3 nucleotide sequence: TGTGCCAGTAGTATAGTCCGAGCGGGAAAGTCCGGGGAGCTGTTTTTT. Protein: CASSIVRAGKSGELFF.